This T cell receptor (beta chain) comes out of a study of beta chain features in type 1 diabetes. Regarding the study as a whole: Shorter TCRB CDR3s, moderately but significantly so, were found in Type 1 diabetes patients in all four CD4+ subsets.

V shed 2 bases and J shed 0 bases, with 8 bases lying between them. The CDR3 has 14 amino acids. Per germline, CDR1 SEHNR and CDR2 FQNEAQ (reference sequence). As for this clone: No antigen is known for it.

Investigators reverse transcribed all isolated RNA, so they sequenced expressed TCRB transcripts. Sequenced by immunoSEQ multiplex PCR; TCRdb stores in-frame clones only, minus some. The sample carries nearly 700,000 clones, around 15% recorded once. The clonotype originates from a man between 18 and 35 years old with type 1 diabetes. Sequencing input: naive CD4+ T cells from blood. V gene TRBV7-9 combines with J gene TRBJ2-7; D is unclear. CDR3 bases: TGTGCCAGCAGCTTAAGGCAGAGCTCCTACGAGCAGTACTTC. Translation gives CASSLRQSSYEQYF.